One sample yielded the 21 T cell receptor beta chains listed below, sequenced in a study of early T cells in non-severe SARS-CoV-2 infection. TCRdb ran MiXCR on the 5' RACE reads and lists one entry per CDR3 protein. The data contain 75,000 to 100,000 distinct CDR3 sequences, roughly 17% of them seen just once; the ten biggest clones take up 1.3%. Input material: whole blood. These receptors were taken from an adult who was a healthcare worker with PCR-confirmed SARS-CoV-2 infection or an uninfected control (not recorded which).

The J gene is TRBJ2-7, the V gene TRBV6-2 or TRBV6-3; 10 positions match TRBD2. The CDR3 length is 15 residues. J lost 2 bases, V lost 4 bases, and 5 bases had no gene match. The germline CDR1 and CDR2 sequences are MNHEY and SVGEGT. In nucleotides, the CDR3 is TGTGCCAGCAGTTTCCTAGCGGGAGATGCCTACGAGCAGTACTTC. Translating it yields CASSFLAGDAYEQYF.

CDR3: CASRREGAGANVLTF. CDR3 sequence (DNA): TGCGCCAGCAGGAGGGAGGGGGCTGGGGCCAACGTCCTGACTTTC. This chain uses TRBV10-2 with TRBJ2-6, with a weak D call TRBD2 (7 bases). The CDR3 is made up of 15 amino acids. Germline V gene lookup returns CDR1 WSHSY and CDR2 SAAADI. Trimming took off 6 bases at V and 2 bases at J, with 11 bases between the two ends.

This chain links TRBV11-2 with TRBJ1-1; 8 bases map to TRBD1. This CDR3 contains 15 residues. In germline, CDR1 is SGHAT, CDR2 FQNNGV. Trimming took 4 bases from V and 7 from J; bases not matched to a gene: 11. CDR3 in DNA: TGTGCCAGCAGCTACCAGGCTGGACAGGGACGTGAAGCTTTCTTT. Translation gives CASSYQAGQGREAFF.

This clonotype was counted a few times. The chain joins TRBV18 to TRBJ2-4; D gene unclear. V was cut by 2 bases and J by 0 bases, with 11 bases left in between. This CDR3 region has 16 residues. The germline V gene has CDR1 KGHSH and CDR2 LQKENI. CDR3 loop: CASSPVYRLAKNIQYF. The CDR3, as DNA: TGTGCCAGCTCACCAGTATACAGATTAGCCAAAAACATTCAGTACTTC. Together with reference TRBV18 and TRBJ2-4, the CDR3 gives the full variable domain: NAGVMQNPRHLVRRRGQEARLRCSPMKGHSHVYWYRQLPEEGLKFMVYLQKENIIDESGMPKERFSAEFPKEGPSILRIQQVVRGDSAAYFCASSPVYRLAKNIQYFGAGTRLSVL.

This clonotype has more than one count but fewer than ten. The rearrangement links TRBV11-2 to TRBJ1-1; weak D call: TRBD1 (5 bases). Per germline, CDR1 SGHAT and CDR2 FQNNGV. V lost 5 bases, J lost 1 base, and 14 bases lay in between. The CDR3 is made up of 15 amino acids. The CDR3 DNA sequence: TGTGCCAGCAGCCGGTTCGGAGGGGAGAACACTGAAGCTTTCTTT. Protein product: CASSRFGGENTEAFF.

V is TRBV4-2 and J is TRBJ1-5, with D possibly matching TRBD1 (6 bases). Germline V CDR1 and CDR2: LGHNA, YNFKEQ. This CDR3 has 15 amino acids. V lost 7 bases and J 7 bases, leaving 20 bases between the germline ends. The CDR3 loop reads CASTRSGDLGQPQHF. CDR3 sequence (DNA): TGTGCCAGCACCCGATCAGGGGATTTGGGGCAGCCCCAGCATTTT.

This clonotype was recorded a few times. The rearrangement joins TRBV7-9 to TRBJ2-5; D perhaps matches TRBD1 (6 bases). V was shortened by 2 bases and J by 4 bases, with 11 bases between the two germline ends. This CDR3 spans 14 amino acids. Germline V gene sequence: CDR1 SEHNR, CDR2 FQNEAQ (reference sequence). CDR3 region: CASSLWGLGETQYF. DNA for the CDR3: TGTGCCAGCAGCTTATGGGGGCTGGGAGAGACCCAGTACTTC.

This clonotype was counted at least ten times. The chain joins TRBV11-2 to TRBJ2-1; D gene uncertain. The CDR3 covers 15 residues. In germline, CDR1 is SGHAT, CDR2 FQNNGV. Trimming left V 0 bases short and J 4 bases short, with 10 bases between. The CDR3 nucleotides read TGTGCCAGCAGCTTAGATCCCGAACAGTACAATGAGCAGTTCTTC. As protein: CASSLDPEQYNEQFF.

This clonotype was detected only a few times. The CDR3 is CASRREGSPLHF. The DNA for the CDR3 is TGTGCCAGCAGGCGAGAGGGATCACCCCTCCACTTT. The chain recombines TRBV2 with TRBJ1-6; no clear D gene. Trimming took off 6 bases at V and 10 bases at J, with 10 bases between the two ends. The CDR3 is 12 residues long. In germline, CDR1 is SNHLY, CDR2 FYNNEI.

This clonotype was detected only a few times. The rearrangement joins TRBV5-4 to TRBJ2-1, with 11 positions matching TRBD2. The CDR3 totals 16 residues. The ends lost 4 bases at V and 4 bases at J; junction bases unmatched: 7. Per germline, CDR1 SGHNT and CDR2 YYREEE (reference sequence). The CDR3 loop reads CASSAAGTSGYNEQFF. The CDR3 DNA sequence: TGTGCCAGCAGCGCAGCCGGGACTAGCGGTTACAATGAGCAGTTCTTC.

This clonotype was counted at least ten times. The rearrangement uses TRBV9 and TRBJ1-3; no reliable D call. The CDR3 has 15 residues. The V end was cut by 4 bases, the J end by 0 bases, with 11 bases between. Germline V CDR1 and CDR2: SGDLS, YYNGEE. Here the CDR3 DNA reads TGTGCCAGCAGCACCGGACCGTCCTCTGGAAACACCATATATTTT. This codes for CASSTGPSSGNTIYF.

This clonotype was picked up one time. This may stem from a read error, because a much larger clone lies one nucleotide away. This CDR3 is CAGSPGLFGYTF. The DNA of the CDR3 is TGTGCCGGCAGCCCCGGACTGTTTGGCTACACCTTC. The chain is built from TRBV6-5 and TRBJ1-2; D is ambiguous. This CDR3 spans 12 amino acids. Germline CDR1 and CDR2: MNHEY and SVGAGI.

V and J are TRBV7-2 and TRBJ2-2; no definite D call. V was trimmed by 5 bases and J by 5 bases, leaving 12 bases between them. Germline-derived CDR1 and CDR2 are SGHTA and FQGNSA. The CDR3 sequence is 14 residues long. CDR3 sequence: CASSPYSQTGELFF. The CDR3 coding sequence is TGTGCCAGCAGCCCTTATTCTCAGACCGGGGAGCTGTTTTTT.

CDR3 DNA: TGTGCCAGCAGCGTAGCACTACAGGCGGGCACCGGGGAGCTGTTTTTT. Encoded protein: CASSVALQAGTGELFF. This chain joins TRBV9 and TRBJ2-2; TRBD1 or TRBD2 may be the D gene (5 bases each). Germline V gives CDR1 SGDLS, CDR2 YYNGEE. Trimming pared 0 bases from V and 4 bases from J, leaving 13 bases between. The CDR3 covers 16 residues.

This clonotype counts as medium-sized (0.01 to 0.1%). The V gene is TRBV6-5, the J gene TRBJ2-3, with D possibly matching TRBD1 (7 bases). Per the germline V gene, CDR1 is MNHEY and CDR2 is SVGAGI. V lost 6 bases and J 3 bases, leaving 13 bases between the germline ends. This CDR3 contains 14 residues. CDR3 DNA: TGTGCCAGCAGCACAGGGGAGGCAACAGATACGCAGTATTTT. Amino acid sequence: CASSTGEATDTQYF.

This clonotype was detected only a few times. This rearrangement joins TRBV2 to TRBJ1-1, with 10 positions matching TRBD1. Trimming at V came to 6 bases and at J to 4 bases, leaving 8 bases not matched to a gene. CDR1 is SNHLY, CDR2 FYNNEI, per germline. This CDR3 spans 15 amino acids. CDR3 coding DNA: TGTGCCAGCAGCCGACAGGGGGCCGTCGGCACTGAAGCTTTCTTT. This codes for CASSRQGAVGTEAFF.

In this sample, this clonotype turned up many times. The rearrangement joins TRBV30 to TRBJ1-4; 11 nucleotides agree with TRBD1. Trimming at V came to 3 bases and at J to 8 bases, leaving 2 bases not matched to a gene. The germline CDR1 and CDR2 sequences are GTSNPN and SVGIG (reference sequence). The CDR3 length is 13 residues. The CDR3 DNA reads as TGTGCCTGGAGGTGGACAGGGGGCGAAAAACTGTTTTTT. It encodes CAWRWTGGEKLFF.

The chain combines TRBV4-1 with TRBJ2-1, with 9 bases that match TRBD2. Germline values: CDR1 MGHRA, CDR2 YSYEKL. J was trimmed by 2 bases and V by 2 bases; bases with no gene match: 4. CDR3 length equals 16 residues. The DNA for the CDR3 is TGCGCCAGCAGCCAACCGACTAGCGGTACCTACAATGAGCAGTTCTTC. Translation gives CASSQPTSGTYNEQFF.

V and J are TRBV29-1 and TRBJ1-2, with no clear D. V was shortened by 3 bases and J by 1 base, with 3 bases between the two germline ends. Germline V gene sequence: CDR1 SQVTM, CDR2 ANQGSEA. CDR3 length: 11 residues. The CDR3 bases are TGCAGCGTTGAGAGTAACTATGGCTACACCTTC. This codes for CSVESNYGYTF.

This clonotype came up a few times. The chain links TRBV7-2 to TRBJ2-7, with TRBD1 matching over 8 bases. The CDR3 consists of 14 residues. From germline, CDR1 is SGHTA and CDR2 FQGNSA. V gave up 1 base and J gave up 7 bases; unmatched junction bases: 6. CDR3 sequence reads: CASSLGPTGEEQYF. The DNA of the CDR3 is TGTGCCAGCAGCTTAGGGCCGACAGGGGAGGAGCAGTACTTC.

Only a few counts were recorded for this clonotype. J is TRBJ2-1 and V is TRBV5-5, with 15 bases lining up with TRBD2. Germline lookup yields CDR1 SGHKS and CDR2 YYEKEE (reference sequence). With V trimmed by 4 bases and J by 8 bases, 13 bases remained unmatched. The length of the CDR3 is 18 residues. The CDR3 is CASSAAKAGLAGGHEQFF. DNA for the CDR3: TGTGCCAGCAGCGCCGCCAAGGCGGGACTAGCGGGAGGCCATGAGCAGTTCTTC.